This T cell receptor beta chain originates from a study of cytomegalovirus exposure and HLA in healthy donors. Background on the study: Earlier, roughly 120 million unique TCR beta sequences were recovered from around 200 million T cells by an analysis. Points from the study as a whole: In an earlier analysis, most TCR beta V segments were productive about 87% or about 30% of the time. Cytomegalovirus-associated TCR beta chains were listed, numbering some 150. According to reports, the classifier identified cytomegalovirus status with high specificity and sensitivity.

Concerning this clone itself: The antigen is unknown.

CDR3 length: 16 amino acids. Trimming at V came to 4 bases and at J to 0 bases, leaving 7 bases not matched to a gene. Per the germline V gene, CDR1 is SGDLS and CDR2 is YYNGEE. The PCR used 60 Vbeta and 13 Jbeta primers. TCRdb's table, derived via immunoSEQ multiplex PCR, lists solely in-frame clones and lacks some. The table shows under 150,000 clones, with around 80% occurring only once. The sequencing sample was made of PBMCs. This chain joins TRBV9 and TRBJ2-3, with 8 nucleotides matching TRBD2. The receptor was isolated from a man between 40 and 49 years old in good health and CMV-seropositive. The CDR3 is CASSPRLALSTDTQYF. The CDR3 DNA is TGTGCCAGCAGCCCGAGACTAGCGCTTAGCACAGATACGCAGTATTTT.